Listed here are 25 T cell receptor beta chains from one sample, sequenced in a study of OX40 agonist ivuxolimab in advanced cancers. TCRdb keeps only in-frame clones here, not all; method: immunoSEQ multiplex PCR. The sample holds 50,000 to 65,000 clones, around 90% seen once. The sample in question was CD4+ or CD8+ T cells sorted from blood, obtained in a trial of the OX40 agonist ivuxolimab. These receptors all stem from an adult with an advanced solid tumor such as melanoma, head and neck, liver or kidney cancer.

The chain is built from TRBV28 and TRBJ1-5, with a possible D match to TRBD1 (6 bases). Germline CDR1 is MDHEN and CDR2 is SYDVKM. The V end lost 6 bases, the J end lost 5 bases, and 11 bases lay between the germline ends. The CDR3 spans 13 residues. CDR3 nucleotides: TGTGCCAGCAGCCACAGGGTGTATCAGCCCCAGCATTTT. Its protein product is CASSHRVYQPQHF.

The J gene is TRBJ2-3, the V gene TRBV21-1. TRBV21-1 is classified as a pseudogene. The CDR3 consists of 16 residues. DNA of the CDR3: TGTGCCAGCAGCAAAGGAAGACAAGGAGGCACAGATACGCAGTATTTT. Translation: CASSKGRQGGTDTQYF.

The chain combines TRBV27 with TRBJ1-2; 9 bases match TRBD1. CDR1 and CDR2 (germline): MNHEY, SMNVEV (reference sequence). V was pared by 5 bases and J by 8 bases, with 9 bases of the junction left unmatched. The CDR3 runs to 14 residues. The CDR3 bases are TGTGCCAGCAGTGCACGGGACAGGGTTAGGGGCTACACCTTC. Translating it yields CASSARDRVRGYTF.

There are a few counts of this clone. For the CDR3, the DNA is TGCGCCAGCAGCGACACAAAAGAAGCTTTCTTT. This sequence encodes CASSDTKEAFF. V is TRBV5-1 and J is TRBJ1-1; D remains ambiguous. This CDR3 is built from 11 residues. The V end was cut by 4 bases, the J end by 8 bases, with 9 bases between. Per the germline V gene, CDR1 is SGHRS and CDR2 is YFSETQ. The complete variable domain, with remaining parts taken from reference TRBV5-1 and TRBJ1-1, reads KAGVTQTPRYLIKTRGQQVTLSCSPISGHRSVSWYQQTPGQGLQFLFEYFSETQRNKGNFPGRFSGRQFSNSRSEMNVSTLELGDSALYLCASSDTKEAFFGQGTRLTVV.

V gene TRBV6-6 combines with J gene TRBJ2-7, with TRBD1 matching over 7 bases. This CDR3 contains 16 residues. After removal of 5 bases from V and 0 bases from J, the junction contained 10 bases not matched to a gene. Germline values: CDR1 MNHNY, CDR2 SVGAGI (reference sequence). The CDR3 here is CASSRPVQGLSYEQYF. CDR3 DNA: TGTGCCAGCAGTCGCCCTGTACAGGGGCTCTCCTACGAGCAGTACTTC.

This clone was counted once. V usage is TRBV18 and J usage is TRBJ1-1, with D perhaps TRBD1 (5 bases). Trimming removed 3 bases at V and 4 bases at J, with 18 bases between. CDR1 and CDR2 from the germline V gene are KGHSH and LQKENI. There are 16 residues in the CDR3. For the CDR3, the DNA is TGTGCCAGCTCACCCGGGACGACCATGAGGGGCACTGAAGCTTTCTTT. Translation: CASSPGTTMRGTEAFF.

The V call is TRBV7-3, the J call TRBJ1-2, with 8 positions matching TRBD1. CDR3 size: 13 residues. The germline gives CDR1 SGHTA, CDR2 FQGTGA. Trimming took 5 bases from V and 6 from J; bases not matched to a gene: 5. The CDR3 DNA reads TGTGCCAGCAGCCCGGACAGGGCAAATGGCTACACCTTC. Amino acids: CASSPDRANGYTF.

This clone was recorded once. This chain uses TRBV5-1 with TRBJ2-3; D ambiguous. The germline V gene has CDR1 SGHRS and CDR2 YFSETQ. This CDR3 comprises 13 residues. Trimming pared 0 bases from V and 2 bases from J, leaving 4 bases between. CDR3 in amino acids: CASSLEVTDTQYF. Here the CDR3 DNA reads TGCGCCAGCAGCTTGGAGGTCACAGATACGCAGTATTTT.

The chain uses TRBV4-1 and TRBJ2-5, with D unresolved. The CDR3 has 13 residues. V was clipped by 4 bases and J by 2 bases, with 8 bases between them. CDR1 and CDR2 (germline): MGHRA, YSYEKL. The DNA for the CDR3 is TGCGCCAGCAGCCGATGGCGGCAAGAGACCCAGTACTTC. The encoded protein is CASSRWRQETQYF.

V and J are TRBV7-2 and TRBJ1-2; weak D call: TRBD1 (6 bases). The CDR3 is made up of 14 amino acids. Trimming removed 5 bases from V and 7 bases from J, with 17 bases in between. Germline V gene sequence: CDR1 SGHTA, CDR2 FQGNSA. CDR3 coding DNA: TGTGCCAGCAGCACCCCCCGCGAGGGGGGTGGCTACACCTTC. Amino acid sequence: CASSTPREGGGYTF. Looking up the rest from reference TRBV7-2 and TRBJ1-2 gives the full variable domain: GAGVSQSPSNKVTEKGKDVELRCDPISGHTALYWYRQSLGQGLEFLIYFQGNSAPDKSGLPSDRFSAERTGGSVSTLTIQRTQQEDSAVYLCASSTPREGGGYTFGSGTRLTVV.

V and J are TRBV4-1 and TRBJ2-3; 9 bases are shared with TRBD1. The CDR3 spans 17 residues. Per the germline V gene, CDR1 is MGHRA and CDR2 is YSYEKL. The J segment lost 1 base and the V segment lost 3 bases, leaving 8 bases of the junction unmatched. The CDR3 DNA is TGCGCCAGCAGCCACCACGGGACAGGGATCGGCACAGATACGCAGTATTTT. This sequence encodes CASSHHGTGIGTDTQYF.

This clone has just one count. The chain is built from TRBV13 and TRBJ2-7, with 10 bases matching TRBD1. Germline values: CDR1 PRHDT, CDR2 FYEKMQ (reference sequence). V dropped 0 bases and J dropped 8; count of bases not matched to a gene: 1. This CDR3 spans 13 amino acids. The CDR3 reads CASSLGGQGKQYF. The CDR3 bases are TGTGCCAGCAGCTTAGGGGGACAGGGGAAGCAGTACTTC. The full variable domain, in which reference TRBV13 and TRBJ2-7 provide the parts outside the CDR3, is AAGVIQSPRHLIKEKRETATLKCYPIPRHDTVYWYQQGPGQDPQFLISFYEKMQSDKGSIPDRFSAQQFSDYHSELNMSSLELGDSALYFCASSLGGQGKQYFGPGTRLTVT.

The gene calls are TRBV7-2 and TRBJ2-2, with 8 bases matching TRBD2. Losses at the gene ends were 5 bases for V and 6 bases for J; bases not matched to a gene: 11. From germline, CDR1 is SGHTA and CDR2 FQGNSA. This CDR3 contains 16 residues. The CDR3, as DNA: TGTGCCAGCAGCCCCCACCCAGCGGGAGTATCCGGGGAGCTGTTTTTT. Its translation: CASSPHPAGVSGELFF.

V gene TRBV6-1 combines with J gene TRBJ1-2; no definite D call. Germline CDR1 and CDR2: MNHNS and SASEGT. The CDR3 length is 13 residues. Between the trimmed V and J ends, which lost 1 base and 4 bases, there was a span of 7 bases. CDR3 sequence (DNA): TGTGCCAGCAGTGAAGGGTACGGCTATGGCTACACCTTC. Amino acid sequence: CASSEGYGYGYTF.

The rearrangement joins TRBV28 to TRBJ2-7; D uncertain. The V gene lost 5 bases and the J gene lost 8 bases, with 16 bases spanning the gap. Germline lookup yields CDR1 MDHEN and CDR2 SYDVKM. This CDR3 is 13 amino acids long. CDR3: CASSPSNTGKQYF. The DNA of the CDR3 is TGTGCCAGCAGTCCCTCCAACACGGGCAAGCAGTACTTC.

This clone came up once. The V gene is TRBV19, the J gene TRBJ2-4; D not certain. V lost 6 bases and J lost 0, with 6 bases in between. Per the germline V gene, CDR1 is LNHDA and CDR2 is SQIVND (reference sequence). The CDR3 loop spans 13 amino acids. The CDR3 sequence: CASRTPAKNIQYF. The DNA of the CDR3 is TGTGCCAGTAGGACTCCAGCCAAAAACATTCAGTACTTC.

V gene TRBV7-9 combines with J gene TRBJ2-1; tentatively, D is TRBD2 (7 bases). V gave up 6 bases and J gave up 7 bases, with 19 bases separating them. CDR1 is SEHNR and CDR2 is FQNEAQ in the germline V gene (reference sequence). The CDR3 spans 15 residues. CDR3 sequence (DNA): TGTGCCAGCAGACCGAAAAACAGGGAGGGAAATGAGCAGTTCTTC. It specifies CASRPKNREGNEQFF.

The chain links TRBV4-1 to TRBJ2-5; the D gene is possibly TRBD2 (5 bases). The CDR3 sequence is 15 residues long. Germline-derived CDR1 and CDR2 are MGHRA and YSYEKL. The V gene lost 1 base and the J gene lost 5 bases, with 14 bases spanning the gap. Here the CDR3 DNA reads TGCGCCAGCAGCCAAGGGCTAGCTTATTCGGAGACCCAGTACTTC. Translating gives CASSQGLAYSETQYF.

The gene calls are TRBV7-9 and TRBJ1-2; 8 bases line up with TRBD1. V was clipped by 5 bases and J by 3 bases; unmatched bases: 11. The CDR3 loop spans 16 amino acids. Looked up from germline, CDR1 is SEHNR and CDR2 is FQNEAQ (reference sequence). CDR3 loop: CASSVGQGPVDYGYTF. CDR3 nucleotides: TGTGCCAGCAGCGTAGGACAGGGCCCCGTGGACTATGGCTACACCTTC.

This sequence joins TRBV28 and TRBJ2-7; 12 bases map to TRBD1. Germline CDR1 MDHEN, CDR2 SYDVKM. The V and J ends lost 1 base and 7 bases, in that order; junction bases with no gene match: 5. This CDR3 has 15 amino acids. The CDR3 region has the DNA TGTGCCAGCAGTTTATCGGGACAGGGGGCGGATGAGCAGTACTTC. Amino acids: CASSLSGQGADEQYF.

In its sample, this clone ranks as medium-sized. The chain links TRBV27 to TRBJ1-5, with 10 bases aligning to TRBD1. V gave up 5 bases and J gave up 6 bases; unmatched junction bases: 7. The CDR3 sequence is 15 residues long. Looked up from germline, CDR1 is MNHEY and CDR2 is SMNVEV (reference sequence). In nucleotides, the CDR3 is TGTGCCAGCAGTCAGGGGACAGGGGCCGTTCAGCCCCAGCATTTT. Translating gives CASSQGTGAVQPQHF.

V usage is TRBV9 and J usage is TRBJ1-1; tentative D call: TRBD1 (6 bases). The CDR3 length is 15 residues. V shed 3 bases and J shed 0 bases, with 12 bases lying between them. Germline CDR1 is SGDLS and CDR2 is YYNGEE. The CDR3 sequence is CASSARGALNTEAFF. Here the CDR3 DNA reads TGTGCCAGCAGCGCGCGGGGGGCCCTGAACACTGAAGCTTTCTTT.

The chain employs TRBV2 and TRBJ1-1, with TRBD1 as a possible D gene (5 bases). The V gene lost 6 bases and the J gene lost 6 bases, with 20 bases spanning the gap. Per germline, CDR1 SNHLY and CDR2 FYNNEI. CDR3 length: 15 amino acids. CDR3 loop: CASRLRGPTGAEAFF. CDR3 nucleotide sequence: TGTGCCAGCAGACTAAGGGGACCGACGGGTGCTGAAGCTTTCTTT.

The chain uses TRBV6-5 and TRBJ1-1, with TRBD1 identical over 8 bases. The CDR3 sequence is 13 residues long. Germline loops: CDR1 MNHEY, CDR2 SVGAGI. J was trimmed by 1 base and V by 7 bases; bases with no gene match: 2. CDR3 protein: CASKGQGNTEAFF. The CDR3, as DNA: TGTGCCAGCAAAGGACAGGGGAACACTGAAGCTTTCTTT.

The chain combines TRBV13 with TRBJ1-1; D unclear. The CDR3 has 14 amino acids. The V and J ends lost 0 bases and 2 bases respectively, with 7 bases between them. Germline CDR1 reads PRHDT; CDR2 reads FYEKMQ (reference sequence). The CDR3 nucleotides are TGTGCCAGCAGCTTAGGGGGAGAAAACACTGAAGCTTTCTTT. Encoded protein: CASSLGGENTEAFF. The full variable domain, completed using reference TRBV13 and TRBJ1-1, is AAGVIQSPRHLIKEKRETATLKCYPIPRHDTVYWYQQGPGQDPQFLISFYEKMQSDKGSIPDRFSAQQFSDYHSELNMSSLELGDSALYFCASSLGGENTEAFFGQGTRLTVV.